This TCR beta chain was identified during a study of blood T cell repertoires in COVID-19. On the study more broadly: The study drew acute and convalescent COVID-19 samples from the United States, Italy and Spain. T cells, B-cell-depleted T cells, or PBMCs supplied cDNA or gDNA.

The CDR3 runs to 13 residues. Germline V gene sequence: CDR1 SGDLS, CDR2 YYNGEE. Trimming shortened V by 0 bases and J by 4 bases, and 8 bases separated the two germline ends. As processed by the authors: Counts of nucleated cells, estimated from reference gene primer amplification, were obtained. Sequenced by immunoSEQ multiplex PCR; TCRdb stores in-frame clones only, minus some. The DNA was the basis for D and trimming; V, J and clone size are from that table. The sample consists of roughly 100,000 clones, approximately 85% of them appearing once. The specimen was peripheral blood. The chain couples TRBV9 to TRBJ2-7, with D perhaps TRBD2 (6 bases). The source is a man in his sixties with acute or convalescent COVID-19. CDR3 coding DNA: TGTGCCAGCAGCGTAGGGACTAATTACGAGCAGTACTTC. Its translation is CASSVGTNYEQYF.